Given below is one T cell receptor (beta chain) in context. The antigen remains unidentified. In TCRdb, the reads were re-called with MiXCR into one record per CDR3 protein. The profile shows about 180,000 distinct CDR3 sequences, over 13% of them singletons. The data stem from a study of T cell repertoires in cytomegalovirus infection. In the study overall: Public TCR beta signatures marked donors with CMV infection and the matching HLA.

Per germline, CDR1 ENHRY and CDR2 SYGVKD. The V and J ends lost 6 bases and 0 bases respectively, with 6 bases between them. CDR3 length equals 12 residues. Study-level findings and limits: Cumulative frequency of public TCR beta families picked out carriers of CMV plus the relevant HLA. HLA-C-restricted, CMV-specific TCR beta clonotypes were dominant ex vivo.

The chain recombines TRBV10-3 with TRBJ2-7; possible D gene TRBD2, 5 bases. The receptor's source is a human donor in good health (CMV status not recorded). Some clones in this sample may be carry-over from other donors' samples. Sequenced: PBMCs. The chain's CDR3 is CAIRDYSYEQYF. CDR3 bases: TGTGCCATCAGAGACTACTCCTACGAGCAGTACTTC.